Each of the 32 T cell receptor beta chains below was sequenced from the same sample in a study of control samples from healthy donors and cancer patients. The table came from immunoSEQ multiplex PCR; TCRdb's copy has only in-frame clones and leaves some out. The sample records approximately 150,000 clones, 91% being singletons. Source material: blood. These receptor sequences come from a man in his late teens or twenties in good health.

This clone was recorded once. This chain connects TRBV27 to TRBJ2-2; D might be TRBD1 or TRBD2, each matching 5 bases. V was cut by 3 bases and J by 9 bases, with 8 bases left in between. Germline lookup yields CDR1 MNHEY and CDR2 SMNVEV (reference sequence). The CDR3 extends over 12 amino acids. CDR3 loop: CASSLQGRELFF. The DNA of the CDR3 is TGTGCCAGCAGTTTGCAGGGACGGGAGCTGTTTTTT.

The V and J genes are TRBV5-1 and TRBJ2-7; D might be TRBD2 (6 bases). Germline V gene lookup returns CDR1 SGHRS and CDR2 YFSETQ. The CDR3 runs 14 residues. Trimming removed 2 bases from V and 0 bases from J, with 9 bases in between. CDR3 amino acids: CASSFLGGSYEQYF. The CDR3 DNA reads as TGCGCCAGCAGCTTTTTGGGGGGCTCCTACGAGCAGTACTTC. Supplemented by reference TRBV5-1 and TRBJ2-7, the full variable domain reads KAGVTQTPRYLIKTRGQQVTLSCSPISGHRSVSWYQQTPGQGLQFLFEYFSETQRNKGNFPGRFSGRQFSNSRSEMNVSTLELGDSALYLCASSFLGGSYEQYFGPGTRLTVT.

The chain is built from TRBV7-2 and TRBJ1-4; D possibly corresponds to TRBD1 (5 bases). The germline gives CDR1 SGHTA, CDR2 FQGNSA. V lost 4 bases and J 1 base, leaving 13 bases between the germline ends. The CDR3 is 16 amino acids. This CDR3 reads CASSWPTGETNEKLFF. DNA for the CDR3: TGTGCCAGCAGCTGGCCTACGGGGGAAACTAATGAAAAACTGTTTTTT.

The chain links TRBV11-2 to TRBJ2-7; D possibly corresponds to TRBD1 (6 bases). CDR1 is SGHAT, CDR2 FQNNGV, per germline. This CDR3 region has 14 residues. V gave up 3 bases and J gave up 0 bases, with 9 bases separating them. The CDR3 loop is CASSFTGTSYEQYF. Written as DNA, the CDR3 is TGTGCCAGCAGCTTCACAGGGACCTCCTACGAGCAGTACTTC.

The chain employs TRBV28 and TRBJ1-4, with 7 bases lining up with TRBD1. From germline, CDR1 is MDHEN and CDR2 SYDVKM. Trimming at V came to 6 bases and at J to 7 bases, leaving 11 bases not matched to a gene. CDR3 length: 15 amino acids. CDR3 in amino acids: CASSTQGSSGEKLFF. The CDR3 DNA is TGTGCCAGCAGCACACAGGGGTCCTCGGGTGAAAAACTGTTTTTT.

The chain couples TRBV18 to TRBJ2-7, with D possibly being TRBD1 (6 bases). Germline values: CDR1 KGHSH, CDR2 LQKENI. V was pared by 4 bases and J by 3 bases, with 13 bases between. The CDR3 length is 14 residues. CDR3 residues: CASSLTTGLYEQYF. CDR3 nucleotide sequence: TGTGCCAGCTCACTGACGACAGGCCTCTACGAGCAGTACTTC.

In DNA form, the CDR3 reads TGTGCCAGCAGCGTATACGGGGATAGCAATCAGCCCCAGCATTTT. Its translation: CASSVYGDSNQPQHF. The gene calls are TRBV9 and TRBJ1-5; D not certain. The germline V and J ends were trimmed by 1 base and 0 bases, with 8 bases remaining between them. The germline gives CDR1 SGDLS, CDR2 YYNGEE. The CDR3 spans 15 residues.

CDR3 sequence (DNA): TGTGCCAGCAGTGTCGTGCCAGGGGTAACTGAAGCTTTCTTT. Residues: CASSVVPGVTEAFF. V and J are TRBV2 and TRBJ1-1; a possible D gene is TRBD1 (6 bases). Trimming pared 4 bases from V and 5 bases from J, leaving 14 bases between. CDR1 is SNHLY, CDR2 FYNNEI, per germline. CDR3 length: 14 residues.

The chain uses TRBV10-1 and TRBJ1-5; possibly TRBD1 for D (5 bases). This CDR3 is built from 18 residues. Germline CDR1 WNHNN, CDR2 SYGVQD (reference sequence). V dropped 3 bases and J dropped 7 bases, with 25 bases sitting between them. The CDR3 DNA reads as TGCGCCAGCAGTGACGTAACTGGCGCGCTATCACGGGACCAGCCCCAGCATTTT. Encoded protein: CASSDVTGALSRDQPQHF.

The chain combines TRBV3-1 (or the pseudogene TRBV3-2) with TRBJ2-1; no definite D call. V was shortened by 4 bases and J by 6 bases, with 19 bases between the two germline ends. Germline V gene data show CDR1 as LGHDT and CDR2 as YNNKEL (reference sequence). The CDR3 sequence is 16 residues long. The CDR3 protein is CASSPVSGQLLNEQFF. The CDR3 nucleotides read TGTGCCAGCAGCCCGGTCTCGGGCCAACTACTCAATGAGCAGTTCTTC.

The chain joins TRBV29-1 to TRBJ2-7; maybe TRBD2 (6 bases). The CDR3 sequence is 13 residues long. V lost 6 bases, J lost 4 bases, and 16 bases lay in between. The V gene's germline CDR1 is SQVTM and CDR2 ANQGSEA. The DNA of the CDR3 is TGCAGCGTGACCTCCGGCGGGGTGTACGAGCAGTACTTC. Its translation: CSVTSGGVYEQYF.

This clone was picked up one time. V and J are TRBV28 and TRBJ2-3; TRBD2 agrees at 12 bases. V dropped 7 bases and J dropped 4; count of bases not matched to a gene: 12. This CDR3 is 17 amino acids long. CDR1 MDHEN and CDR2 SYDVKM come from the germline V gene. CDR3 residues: CASTLTSGLAGADTQYF. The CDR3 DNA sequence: TGTGCCAGCACCCTAACCTCGGGACTAGCGGGTGCAGATACGCAGTATTTT.

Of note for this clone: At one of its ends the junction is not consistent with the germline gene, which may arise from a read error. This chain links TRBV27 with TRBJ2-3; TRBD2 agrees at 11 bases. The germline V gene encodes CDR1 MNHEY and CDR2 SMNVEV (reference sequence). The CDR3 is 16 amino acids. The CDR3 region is CASSLLAGGPTNTQYF. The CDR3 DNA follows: TGTGCCAGCAGTCTCTTAGCGGGGGGGCCCACAAATACGCAGTATTTT.

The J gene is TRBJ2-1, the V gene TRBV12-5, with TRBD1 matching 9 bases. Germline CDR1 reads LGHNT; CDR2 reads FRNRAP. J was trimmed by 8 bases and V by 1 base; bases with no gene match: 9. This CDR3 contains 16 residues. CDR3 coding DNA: TGTGCTAGTGGTTTGGGCCCGGGACAGGGAGGGTATGAGCAGTTCTTC. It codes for CASGLGPGQGGYEQFF.

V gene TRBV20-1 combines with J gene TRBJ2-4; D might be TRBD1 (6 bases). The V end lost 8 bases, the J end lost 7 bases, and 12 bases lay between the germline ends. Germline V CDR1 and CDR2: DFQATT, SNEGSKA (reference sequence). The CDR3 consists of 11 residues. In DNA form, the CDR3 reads TGCAGTTCCAGAAGGGGGAACATTCAGTACTTC. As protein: CSSRRGNIQYF.

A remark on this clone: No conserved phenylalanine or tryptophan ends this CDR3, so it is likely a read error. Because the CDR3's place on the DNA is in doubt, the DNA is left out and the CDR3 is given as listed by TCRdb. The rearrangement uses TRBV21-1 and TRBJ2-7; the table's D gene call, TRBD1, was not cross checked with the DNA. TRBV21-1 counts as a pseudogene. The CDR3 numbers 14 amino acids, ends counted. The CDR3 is CASSKRLEAAGGRI.

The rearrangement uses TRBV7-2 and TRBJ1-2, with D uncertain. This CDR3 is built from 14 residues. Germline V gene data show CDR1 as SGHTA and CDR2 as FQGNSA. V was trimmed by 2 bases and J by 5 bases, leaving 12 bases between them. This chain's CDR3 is CASSLINHGYGYTF. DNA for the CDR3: TGTGCCAGCAGCTTAATTAATCACGGGTATGGCTACACCTTC.

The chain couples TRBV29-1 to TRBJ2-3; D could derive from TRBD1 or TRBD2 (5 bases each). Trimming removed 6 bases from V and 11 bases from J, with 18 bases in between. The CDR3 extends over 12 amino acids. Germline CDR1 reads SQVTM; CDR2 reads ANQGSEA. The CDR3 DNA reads TGCAGCGTCAACAGGCCTACCCGGGGGCAGTATTTT. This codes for CSVNRPTRGQYF.

This CDR3 is CASSLVVGVEAFF. The CDR3 DNA is TGTGCCAGCAGTTTAGTTGTGGGGGTTGAAGCTTTCTTT. The V call is TRBV12-3 or TRBV12-4, the J call TRBJ1-1, with TRBD1 as a possible D gene (5 bases). Deletions cut 1 base from V and 7 bases from J, with 10 bases between. The CDR3 length is 13 residues.

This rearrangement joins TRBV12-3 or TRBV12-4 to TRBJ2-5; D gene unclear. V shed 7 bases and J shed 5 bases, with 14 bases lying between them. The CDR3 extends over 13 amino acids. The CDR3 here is CASKTTSLETQYF. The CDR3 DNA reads TGTGCCAGCAAGACGACATCCCTCGAGACCCAGTACTTC.

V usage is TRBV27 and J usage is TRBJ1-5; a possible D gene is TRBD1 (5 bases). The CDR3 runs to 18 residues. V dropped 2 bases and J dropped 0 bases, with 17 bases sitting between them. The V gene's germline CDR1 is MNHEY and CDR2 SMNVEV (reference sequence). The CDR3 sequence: CASSLTGAVDYSNQPQHF. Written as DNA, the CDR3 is TGTGCCAGCAGTTTAACAGGTGCCGTCGACTATAGCAATCAGCCCCAGCATTTT.

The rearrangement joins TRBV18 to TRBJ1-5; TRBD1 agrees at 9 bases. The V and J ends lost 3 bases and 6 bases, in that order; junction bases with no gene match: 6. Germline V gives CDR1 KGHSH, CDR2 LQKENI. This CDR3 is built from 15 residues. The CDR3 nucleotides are TGTGCCAGCTCACCTCATGGGACAGGGACTCAGCCCCAGCATTTT. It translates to CASSPHGTGTQPQHF.

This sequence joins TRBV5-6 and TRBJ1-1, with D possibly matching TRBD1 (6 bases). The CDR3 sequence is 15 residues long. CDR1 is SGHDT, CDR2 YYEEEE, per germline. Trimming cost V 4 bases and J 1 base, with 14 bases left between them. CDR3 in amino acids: CASSRGQGTNTEAFF. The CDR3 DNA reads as TGTGCCAGCAGCCGGGGGCAGGGTACGAACACTGAAGCTTTCTTT.

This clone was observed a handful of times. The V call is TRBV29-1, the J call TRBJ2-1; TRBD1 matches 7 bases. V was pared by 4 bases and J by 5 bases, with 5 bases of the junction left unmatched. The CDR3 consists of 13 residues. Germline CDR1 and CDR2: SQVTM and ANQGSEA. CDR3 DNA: TGCAGCGTTGCGGGGACAGCCCACAATGAGCAGTTCTTC. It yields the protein CSVAGTAHNEQFF.

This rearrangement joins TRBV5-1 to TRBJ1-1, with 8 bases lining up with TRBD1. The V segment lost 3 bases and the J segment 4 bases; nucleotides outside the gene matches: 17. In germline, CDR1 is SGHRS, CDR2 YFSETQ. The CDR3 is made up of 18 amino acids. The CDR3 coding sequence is TGCGCCAGCAGCTCACGGAAGCTGACAGGGGAAATGAGCACTGAAGCTTTCTTT. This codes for CASSSRKLTGEMSTEAFF.

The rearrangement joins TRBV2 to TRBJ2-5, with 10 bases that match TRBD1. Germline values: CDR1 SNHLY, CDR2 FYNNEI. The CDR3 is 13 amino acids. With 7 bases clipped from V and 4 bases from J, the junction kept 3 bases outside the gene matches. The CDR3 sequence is CASTGQGVETQYF. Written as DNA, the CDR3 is TGTGCCAGCACCGGACAGGGGGTAGAGACCCAGTACTTC. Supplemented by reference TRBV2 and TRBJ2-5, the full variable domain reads EPEVTQTPSHQVTQMGQEVILRCVPISNHLYFYWYRQILGQKVEFLVSFYNNEISEKSEIFDDQFSVERPDGSNFTLKIRSTKLEDSAMYFCASTGQGVETQYFGPGTRLLVL.

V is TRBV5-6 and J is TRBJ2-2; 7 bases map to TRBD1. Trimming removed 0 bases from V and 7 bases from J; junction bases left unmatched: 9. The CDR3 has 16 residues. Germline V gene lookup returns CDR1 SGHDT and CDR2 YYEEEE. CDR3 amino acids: CASSLGTGTVNGELFF. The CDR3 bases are TGTGCCAGCAGCTTGGGTACCGGGACAGTTAACGGGGAGCTGTTTTTT.

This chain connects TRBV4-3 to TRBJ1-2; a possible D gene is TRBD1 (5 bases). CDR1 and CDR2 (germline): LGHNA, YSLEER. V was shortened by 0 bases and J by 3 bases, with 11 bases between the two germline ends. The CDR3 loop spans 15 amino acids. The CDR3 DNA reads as TGCGCCAGCAGCCAAGATAGGGTGGGGGACTATGGCTACACCTTC. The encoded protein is CASSQDRVGDYGYTF.

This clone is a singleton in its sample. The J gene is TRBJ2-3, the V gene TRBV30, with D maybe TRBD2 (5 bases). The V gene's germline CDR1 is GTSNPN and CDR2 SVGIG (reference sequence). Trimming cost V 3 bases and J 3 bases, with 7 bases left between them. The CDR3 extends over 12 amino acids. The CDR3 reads CAWRLVTDTQYF. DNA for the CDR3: TGTGCCTGGAGACTAGTAACAGATACGCAGTATTTT.

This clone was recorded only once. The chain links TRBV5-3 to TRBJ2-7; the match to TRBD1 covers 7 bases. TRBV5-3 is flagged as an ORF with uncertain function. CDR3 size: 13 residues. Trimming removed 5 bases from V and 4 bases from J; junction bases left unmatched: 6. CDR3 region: CARRSDRWYEQYF. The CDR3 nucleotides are TGTGCCAGAAGATCGGACAGGTGGTACGAGCAGTACTTC.

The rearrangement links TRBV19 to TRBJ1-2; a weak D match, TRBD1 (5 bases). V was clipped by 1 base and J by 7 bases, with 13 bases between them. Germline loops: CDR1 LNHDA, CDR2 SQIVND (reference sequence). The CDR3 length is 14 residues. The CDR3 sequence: CASSIGAGKGGYTF. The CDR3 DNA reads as TGTGCCAGTAGTATAGGCGCAGGGAAAGGTGGCTACACCTTC. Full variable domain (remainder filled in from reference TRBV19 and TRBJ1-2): DGGITQSPKYLFRKEGQNVTLSCEQNLNHDAMYWYRQDPGQGLRLIYYSQIVNDFQKGDIAEGYSVSREKKESFPLTVTSAQKNPTAFYLCASSIGAGKGGYTFGSGTRLTVV.

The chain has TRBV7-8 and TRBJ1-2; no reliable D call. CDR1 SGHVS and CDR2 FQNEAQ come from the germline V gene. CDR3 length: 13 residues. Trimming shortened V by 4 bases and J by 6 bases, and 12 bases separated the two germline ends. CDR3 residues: CASSSPVKDGYTF. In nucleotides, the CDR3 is TGTGCCAGCAGCTCCCCCGTTAAGGATGGCTACACCTTC.